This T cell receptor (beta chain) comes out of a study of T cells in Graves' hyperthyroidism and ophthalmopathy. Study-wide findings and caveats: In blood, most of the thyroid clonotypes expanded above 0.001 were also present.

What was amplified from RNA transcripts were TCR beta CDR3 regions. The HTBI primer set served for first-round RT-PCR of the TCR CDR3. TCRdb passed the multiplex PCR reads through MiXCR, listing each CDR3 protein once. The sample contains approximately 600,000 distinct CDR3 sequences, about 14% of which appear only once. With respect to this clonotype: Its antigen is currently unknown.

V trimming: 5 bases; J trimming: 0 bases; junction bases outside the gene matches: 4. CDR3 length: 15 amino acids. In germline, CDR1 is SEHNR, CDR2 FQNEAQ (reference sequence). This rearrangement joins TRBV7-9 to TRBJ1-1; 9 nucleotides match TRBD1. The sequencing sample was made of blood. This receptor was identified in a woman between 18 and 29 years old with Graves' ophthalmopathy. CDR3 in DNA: TGTGCCAGCAGCCGGACAGGGGTAATGAACACTGAAGCTTTCTTT. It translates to CASSRTGVMNTEAFF.